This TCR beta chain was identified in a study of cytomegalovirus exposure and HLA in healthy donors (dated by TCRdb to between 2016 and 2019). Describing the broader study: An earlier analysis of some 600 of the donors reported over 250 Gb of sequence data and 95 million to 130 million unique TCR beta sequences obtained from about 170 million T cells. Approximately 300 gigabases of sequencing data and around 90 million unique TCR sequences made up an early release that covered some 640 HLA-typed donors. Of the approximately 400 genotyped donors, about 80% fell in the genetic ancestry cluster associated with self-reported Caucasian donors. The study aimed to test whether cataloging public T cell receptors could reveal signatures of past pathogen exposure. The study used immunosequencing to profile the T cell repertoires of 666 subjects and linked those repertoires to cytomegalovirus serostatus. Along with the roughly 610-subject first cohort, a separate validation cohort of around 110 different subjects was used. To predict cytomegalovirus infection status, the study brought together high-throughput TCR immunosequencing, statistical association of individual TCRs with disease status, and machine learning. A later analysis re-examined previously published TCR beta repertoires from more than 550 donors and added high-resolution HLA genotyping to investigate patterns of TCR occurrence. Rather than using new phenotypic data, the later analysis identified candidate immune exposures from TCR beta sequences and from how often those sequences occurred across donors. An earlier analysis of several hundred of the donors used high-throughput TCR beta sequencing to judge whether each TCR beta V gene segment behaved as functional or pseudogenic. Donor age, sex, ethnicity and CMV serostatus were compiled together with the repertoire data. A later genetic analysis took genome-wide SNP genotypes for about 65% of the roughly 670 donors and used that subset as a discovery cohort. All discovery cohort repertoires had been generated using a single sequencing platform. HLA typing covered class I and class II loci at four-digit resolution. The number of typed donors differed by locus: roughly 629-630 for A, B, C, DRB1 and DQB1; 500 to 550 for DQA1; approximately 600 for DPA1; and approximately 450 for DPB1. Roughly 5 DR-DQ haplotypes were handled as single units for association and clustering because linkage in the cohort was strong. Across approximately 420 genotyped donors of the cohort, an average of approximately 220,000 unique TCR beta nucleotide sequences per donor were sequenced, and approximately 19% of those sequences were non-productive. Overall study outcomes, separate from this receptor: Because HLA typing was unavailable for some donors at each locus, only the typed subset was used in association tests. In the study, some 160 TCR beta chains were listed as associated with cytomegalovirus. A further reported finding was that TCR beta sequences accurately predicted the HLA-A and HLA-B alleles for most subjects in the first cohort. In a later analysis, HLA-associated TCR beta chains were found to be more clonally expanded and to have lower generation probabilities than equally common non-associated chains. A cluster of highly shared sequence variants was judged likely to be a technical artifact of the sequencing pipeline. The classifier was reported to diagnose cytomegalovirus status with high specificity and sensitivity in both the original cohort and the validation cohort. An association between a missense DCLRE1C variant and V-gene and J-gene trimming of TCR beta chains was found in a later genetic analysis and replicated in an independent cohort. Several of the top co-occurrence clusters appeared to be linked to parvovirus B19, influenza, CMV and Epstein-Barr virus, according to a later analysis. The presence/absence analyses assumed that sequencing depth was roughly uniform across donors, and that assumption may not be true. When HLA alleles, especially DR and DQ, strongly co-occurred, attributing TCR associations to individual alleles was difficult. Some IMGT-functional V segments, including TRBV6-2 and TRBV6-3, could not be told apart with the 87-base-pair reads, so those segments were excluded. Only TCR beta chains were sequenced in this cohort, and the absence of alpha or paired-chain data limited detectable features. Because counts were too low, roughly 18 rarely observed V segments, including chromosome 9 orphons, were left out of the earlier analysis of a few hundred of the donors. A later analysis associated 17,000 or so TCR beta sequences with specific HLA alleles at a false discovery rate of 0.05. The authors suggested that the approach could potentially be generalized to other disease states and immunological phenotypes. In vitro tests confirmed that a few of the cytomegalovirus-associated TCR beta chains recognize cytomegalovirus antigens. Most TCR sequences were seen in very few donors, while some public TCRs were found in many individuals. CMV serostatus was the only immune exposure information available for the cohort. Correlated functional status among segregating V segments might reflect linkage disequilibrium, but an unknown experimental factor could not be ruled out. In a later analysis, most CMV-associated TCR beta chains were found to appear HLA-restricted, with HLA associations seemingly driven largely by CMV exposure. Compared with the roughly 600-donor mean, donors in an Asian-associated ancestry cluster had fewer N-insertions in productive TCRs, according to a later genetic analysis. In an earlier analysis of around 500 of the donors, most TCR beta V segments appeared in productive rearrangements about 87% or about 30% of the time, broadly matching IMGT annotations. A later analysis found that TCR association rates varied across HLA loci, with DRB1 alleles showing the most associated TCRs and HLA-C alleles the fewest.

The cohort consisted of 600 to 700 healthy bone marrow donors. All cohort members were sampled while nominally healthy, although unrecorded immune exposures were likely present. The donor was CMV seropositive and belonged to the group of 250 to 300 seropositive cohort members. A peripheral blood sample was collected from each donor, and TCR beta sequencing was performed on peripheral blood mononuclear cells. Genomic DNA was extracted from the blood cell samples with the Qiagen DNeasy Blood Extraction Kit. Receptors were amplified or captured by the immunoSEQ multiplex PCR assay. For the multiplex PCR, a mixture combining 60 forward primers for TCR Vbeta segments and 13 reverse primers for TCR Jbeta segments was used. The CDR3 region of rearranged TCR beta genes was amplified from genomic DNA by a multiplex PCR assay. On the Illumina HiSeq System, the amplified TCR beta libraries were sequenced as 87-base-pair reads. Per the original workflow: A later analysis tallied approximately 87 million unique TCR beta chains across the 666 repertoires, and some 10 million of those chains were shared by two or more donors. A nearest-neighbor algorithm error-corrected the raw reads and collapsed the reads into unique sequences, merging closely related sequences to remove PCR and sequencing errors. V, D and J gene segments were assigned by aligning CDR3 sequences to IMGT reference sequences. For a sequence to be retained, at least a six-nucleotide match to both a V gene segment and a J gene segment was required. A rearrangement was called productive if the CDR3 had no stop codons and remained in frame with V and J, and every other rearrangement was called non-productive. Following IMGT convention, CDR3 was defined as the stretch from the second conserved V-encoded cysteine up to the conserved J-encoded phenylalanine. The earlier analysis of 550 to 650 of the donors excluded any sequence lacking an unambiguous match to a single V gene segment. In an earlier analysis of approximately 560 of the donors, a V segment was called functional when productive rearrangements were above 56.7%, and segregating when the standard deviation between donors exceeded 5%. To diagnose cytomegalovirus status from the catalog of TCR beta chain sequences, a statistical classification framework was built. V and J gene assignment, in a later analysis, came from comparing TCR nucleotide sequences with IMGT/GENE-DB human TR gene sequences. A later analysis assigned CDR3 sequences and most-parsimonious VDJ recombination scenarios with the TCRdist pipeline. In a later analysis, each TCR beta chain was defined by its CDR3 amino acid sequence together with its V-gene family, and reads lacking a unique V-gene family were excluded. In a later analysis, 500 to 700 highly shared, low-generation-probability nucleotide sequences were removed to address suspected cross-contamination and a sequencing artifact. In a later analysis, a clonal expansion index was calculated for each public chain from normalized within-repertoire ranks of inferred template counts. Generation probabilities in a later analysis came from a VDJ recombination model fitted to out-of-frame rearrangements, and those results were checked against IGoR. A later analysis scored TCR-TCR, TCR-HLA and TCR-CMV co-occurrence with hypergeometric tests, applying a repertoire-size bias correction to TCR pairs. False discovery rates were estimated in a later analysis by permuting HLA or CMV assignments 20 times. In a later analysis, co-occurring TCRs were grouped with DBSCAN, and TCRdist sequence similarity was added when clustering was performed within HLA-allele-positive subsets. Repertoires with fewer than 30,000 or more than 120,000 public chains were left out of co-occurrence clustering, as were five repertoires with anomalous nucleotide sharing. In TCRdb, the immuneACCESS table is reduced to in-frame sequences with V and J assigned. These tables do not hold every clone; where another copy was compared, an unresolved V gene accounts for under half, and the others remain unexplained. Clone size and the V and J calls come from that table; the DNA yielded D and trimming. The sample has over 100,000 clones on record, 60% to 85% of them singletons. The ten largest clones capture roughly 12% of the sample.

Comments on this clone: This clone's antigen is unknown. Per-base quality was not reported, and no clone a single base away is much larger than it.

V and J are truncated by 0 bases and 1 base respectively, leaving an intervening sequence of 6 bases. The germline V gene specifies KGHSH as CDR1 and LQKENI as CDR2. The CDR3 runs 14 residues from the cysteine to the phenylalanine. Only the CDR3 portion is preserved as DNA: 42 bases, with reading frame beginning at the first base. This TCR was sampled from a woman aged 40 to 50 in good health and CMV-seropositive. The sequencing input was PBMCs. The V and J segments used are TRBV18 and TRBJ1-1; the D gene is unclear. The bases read TGTGCCAGCTCACCACCGAATAGGAACACTGAAGCTTTCTTT. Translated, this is CASSPPNRNTEAFF. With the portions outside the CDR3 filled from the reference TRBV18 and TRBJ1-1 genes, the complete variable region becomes NAGVMQNPRHLVRRRGQEARLRCSPMKGHSHVYWYRQLPEEGLKFMVYLQKENIIDESGMPKERFSAEFPKEGPSILRIQQVVRGDSAAYFCASSPPNRNTEAFFGQGTRLTVV.